The rows below give T cell receptor beta chains drawn from one sample of a study of T cell repertoires and HLA-DP antigens. Assay used: immunoSEQ multiplex PCR; TCRdb lists only in-frame clones, some missing. The table shows approximately 90,000 clones, with around 86% occurring only once. No cognate antigen is known for these TCRs. Source material: CD4+ T cells from PBMCs. All receptors come from a man aged 45-60 years in good health and CMV-seronegative. Each CDR3 is given with its conserved first and last residue. Only part of the rows carry a size: once, few, many, or a class if the clone is expanded.

>TRBV5-1|TRBJ1-1|NA
CASSWASGGNTEAFF
>TRBV7-2|TRBJ1-3|NA
CASSFRTNSGNTIYF
>TRBV7-2|TRBJ1-3|NA
CASSLGSTAGNTIYF
>TRBV27|TRBJ2-2|NA
CASSLSTGADTGELFF
>TRBV13|TRBJ2-1|NA
CASSIRTSGSGSEQFF
>TRBV15|TRBJ2-5|NA
CATSRVYSSYQETQYF
>TRBV2|TRBJ1-2|NA
CASREPGQPNYGYTF
>TRBV5-1|TRBJ2-1|NA
CASLRTSGSFDEQFF
>TRBV2|TRBJ1-1|once
CASSVGSGAFRKRAEAFF
>TRBV29-1|TRBJ2-1|NA
CSAKTSGSYNEQFF
>TRBV18|TRBJ2-1|once
CASSPPVGRENYNEQFF
>TRBV5-5|TRBJ2-2|NA
CASSLVLAPGELFF
>TRBV30|TRBJ2-3|few
CAWKRLAAYTDTQYF
>TRBV4-3|TRBJ2-7|NA
CASSQELRYEQYF
>TRBV5-3|TRBJ2-3|NA
CARSWTSGASTDTQYF
>TRBV28|TRBJ1-2|NA
CASSFSGRNYGYTF
>TRBV15|TRBJ2-5|NA
CATSSPRLGGQETQYF
>TRBV7-2|TRBJ2-1|NA
CASRLSSGVYNEQFF
>TRBV2|TRBJ2-3|NA
CASSITGASYLGTYF
>TRBV19|TRBJ1-5|NA
CASTPDRVVMSF
>TRBV30|TRBJ1-2|NA
CAWSVLTANRRGHGYTF